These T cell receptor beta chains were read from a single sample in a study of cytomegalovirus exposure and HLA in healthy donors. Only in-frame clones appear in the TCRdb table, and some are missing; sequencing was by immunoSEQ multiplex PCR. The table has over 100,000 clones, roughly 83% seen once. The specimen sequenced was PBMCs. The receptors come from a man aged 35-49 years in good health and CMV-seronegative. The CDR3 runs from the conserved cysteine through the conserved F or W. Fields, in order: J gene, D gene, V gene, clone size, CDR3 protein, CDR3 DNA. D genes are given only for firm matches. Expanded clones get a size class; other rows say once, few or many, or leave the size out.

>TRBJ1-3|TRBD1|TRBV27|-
CASSPRQGAPGNTIYF
TGTGCCAGCAGCCCACGACAGGGGGCGCCTGGAAACACCATATATTTT
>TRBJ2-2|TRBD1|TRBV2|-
CASSPKTGGNTGELFF
TGTGCCAGCAGTCCCAAGACAGGGGGCAACACCGGGGAGCTGTTTTTT
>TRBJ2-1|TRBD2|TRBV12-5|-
CASGRGLAAYNEQFF
TGTGCTAGTGGTCGGGGACTAGCGGCCTACAATGAGCAGTTCTTC
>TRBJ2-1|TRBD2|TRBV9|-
CASSSGTSHNEQFF
TGTGCCAGCAGCTCCGGGACTAGCCACAATGAGCAGTTCTTC
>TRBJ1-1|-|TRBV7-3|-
CASSLMRDTEAFF
TGTGCCAGCAGCTTAATGAGGGACACTGAAGCTTTCTTT
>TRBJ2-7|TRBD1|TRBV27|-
CASSLRVGTGTYEQYF
TGTGCCAGCAGTTTACGAGTAGGGACAGGGACCTACGAGCAGTACTTC
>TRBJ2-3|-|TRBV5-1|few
CASSSGLTSTDTQYF
TGCGCCAGCAGCTCAGGACTTACTAGCACAGATACGCAGTATTTT
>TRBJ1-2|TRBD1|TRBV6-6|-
CASSNRDRDYGYTF
TGTGCCAGCAGTAACCGGGACAGAGACTATGGCTACACCTTC
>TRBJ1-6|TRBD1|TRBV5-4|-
CASSQRQGAGNSPLHF
TGTGCCAGCAGCCAGAGACAGGGTGCGGGTAATTCACCCCTCCACTTT
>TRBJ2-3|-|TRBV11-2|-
CASSLGLAGIGGTDTQYF
TGTGCCAGCAGCTTAGGTCTTGCGGGAATAGGGGGCACAGATACGCAGTATTTT
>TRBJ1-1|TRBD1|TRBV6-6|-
CASSPQGGDTEAFF
TGTGCCAGCAGTCCCCAGGGGGGAGACACTGAAGCTTTCTTT
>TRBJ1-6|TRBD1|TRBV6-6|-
CASSRDRGSSPLHF
TGTGCCAGCAGCAGGGACAGGGGTTCCTCACCCCTCCACTTT
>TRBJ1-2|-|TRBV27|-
CASSLLGRNYGYTF
TGTGCCAGCAGTTTACTCGGTAGAAACTATGGCTACACCTTC
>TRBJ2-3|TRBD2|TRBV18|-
CASSPGTSGNTDTQYF
TGTGCCAGCTCACCGGGGACTAGCGGAAACACAGATACGCAGTATTTT
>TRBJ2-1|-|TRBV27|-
CASSLTTGTKYNEQFF
TGTGCCAGCAGTTTAACTACCGGGACAAAGTACAATGAGCAGTTCTTC
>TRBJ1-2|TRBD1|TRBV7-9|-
CASSPTGAAGYGYTF
TGTGCCAGCAGCCCAACAGGGGCCGCTGGCTATGGCTACACCTTC
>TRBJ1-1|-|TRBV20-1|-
CSATQGCEAFF
TGCAGTGCAACGCAGGGGTGTGAAGCTTTCTTT
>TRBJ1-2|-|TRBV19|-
CASRSREGIYGYTF
TGTGCCAGTAGATCGCGGGAGGGTATCTATGGCTACACCTTC
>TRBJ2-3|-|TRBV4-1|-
CASSQDPRASTDTQYF
TGCGCCAGCAGCCAAGATCCGAGGGCCAGCACAGATACGCAGTATTTT
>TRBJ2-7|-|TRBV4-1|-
CASSPDSPYEQYF
TGCGCCAGCAGCCCGGACAGCCCCTACGAGCAGTACTTC
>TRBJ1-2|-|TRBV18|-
CASSPAAQHGGGYGYTF
TGTGCCAGCTCACCAGCGGCCCAGCACGGAGGTGGCTATGGCTACACCTTC
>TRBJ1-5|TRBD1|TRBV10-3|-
CAISESGTASRPQHF
TGTGCCATCAGTGAGTCGGGGACAGCCTCCCGGCCCCAGCATTTT
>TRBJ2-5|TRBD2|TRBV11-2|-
CASSSFEAGRYQETQYF
TGTGCCAGCAGCTCATTTGAAGCGGGGAGGTACCAAGAGACCCAGTACTTC
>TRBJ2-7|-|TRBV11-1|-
CASSVTGDLPLHEQYF
TGTGCCAGCAGCGTGACAGGCGACCTACCGCTCCACGAGCAGTACTTC
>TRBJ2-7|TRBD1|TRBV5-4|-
CASSVQGAGVEQYF
TGTGCCAGCAGCGTACAGGGGGCCGGGGTAGAGCAGTACTTC
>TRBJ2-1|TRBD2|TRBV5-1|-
CASSVTSGYDNEQFF
TGCGCCAGCAGCGTAACTAGCGGGTACGACAATGAGCAGTTCTTC
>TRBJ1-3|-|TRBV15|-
CATSRDYVTIYF
TGTGCCACCAGCAGAGATTATGTAACCATATATTTT
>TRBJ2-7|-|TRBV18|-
CASSPDSVALSIMNF
TGTGCCAGCTCACCGGACAGCGTCGCCCTCAGTATTATGAACTTC
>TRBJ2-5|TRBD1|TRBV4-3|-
CASSRHRGETQYF
TGCGCCAGCAGCCGACACAGGGGAGAGACCCAGTACTTC
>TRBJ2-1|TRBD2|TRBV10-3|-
CAISAPDSGGLAGSYNEQFF
TGTGCCATCAGTGCCCCGGATAGCGGGGGGCTCGCAGGCTCCTACAATGAGCAGTTCTTC
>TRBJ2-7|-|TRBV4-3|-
CASSQVFGDSYEQYF
TGCGCCAGCAGCCAAGTCTTCGGAGACTCCTACGAGCAGTACTTC
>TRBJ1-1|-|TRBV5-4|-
CASSLMGAQDTEAFF
TGTGCCAGCAGCTTGATGGGGGCTCAGGACACTGAAGCTTTCTTT
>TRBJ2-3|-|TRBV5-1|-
CASSSPGSTDTQYF
TGCGCCAGCAGCTCCCCGGGTAGCACAGATACGCAGTATTTT